A selection of T cell receptor beta chains follows, all from one sample in a study of vaccination and CD4 T cells after COVID-19. Antigens of these TCRs are unknown. TCRdb fed the PCR reads into MiXCR, producing one record per CDR3 protein. The repertoire holds under 9,000 distinct CDR3 sequences, with 73% as singletons. The sequenced sample was CD4+ T cells from blood, cultured in vitro. Receptor source: a human donor who had recovered from COVID-19. The CDR3 runs from the conserved cysteine through the conserved F or W. The order of the fields is J gene, V gene, D gene, clone size, CDR3 DNA, CDR3 protein. The D gene is left open where the match is weak. Some rows mark clone size as missing; the rest say once, few, many or name a class of expanded clone.

TRBJ2-3 | TRBV7-8 | . | . | TGTGCCAGCAGCTCCCAGGGCCCGGGAGATACGCAGTATTTT | CASSSQGPGDTQYF
TRBJ2-7 | TRBV20-1 | TRBD1 | . | TGCAGTGCGAGGACAGGGGGGACCTACGAGCAGTACTTC | CSARTGGTYEQYF
TRBJ2-2 | TRBV24-1 | . | few | TGTGCCACCAGAGGGACCGGGGAGCTGTTTTTT | CATRGTGELFF
TRBJ1-1 | TRBV5-1 | TRBD1 | . | TGCGCCAGCAGGGACGGACAGGGCCTGAACACTGAAGCTTTCTTT | CASRDGQGLNTEAFF
TRBJ2-3 | TRBV7-2 | TRBD2 | . | TGTGCCAGCAGCTTAGCGGGGAGCGGGGGGGAATATTTT | CASSLAGSGGEYF
TRBJ1-1 | TRBV27 | . | . | TGTGCCAGCACTTCTGACTGGAGAACTGAAGCTTTCTTT | CASTSDWRTEAFF
TRBJ2-1 | TRBV29-1 | . | . | TGCAGCGCCCGCCGTGCGGGCGATGAGCAGTTCTTC | CSARRAGDEQFF
TRBJ1-5 | TRBV6-1 | TRBD1 | . | TGTGCCAGCACCCGGACAGGGTGGGGCAATCAGCCCCAGCATTTT | CASTRTGWGNQPQHF
TRBJ1-2 | TRBV27 | . | . | TGTGCCAGCAGTTTATCGGCAGGGGAGGGGAACTATGGCTACACCTTC | CASSLSAGEGNYGYTF
TRBJ1-5 | TRBV4-1 | . | . | TGCGCCAGCAGCCAAGCCTCAGGGGGCAATCAGCCCCAGCATTTT | CASSQASGGNQPQHF
TRBJ1-2 | TRBV2 | . | few | TGTGCCAGCATGGCAGGAAACTATGGCTACACCTTC | CASMAGNYGYTF
TRBJ1-2 | TRBV6-1 | . | once | TGTGCCAGCAGTGAGGGCAGGGGAACGTATGGCTACACCTTC | CASSEGRGTYGYTF
TRBJ2-3 | TRBV7-2 | . | . | TGTGCCAGCAGCTTAGTGGAGGGGGGGACAGATACGCAGTATTTT | CASSLVEGGTDTQYF
TRBJ1-5 | TRBV10-2 | TRBD1 | . | TGCGCCAGCAGTGATGGGACAGGGGGCGTTAGCAATCAGCCCCAGCATTTT | CASSDGTGGVSNQPQHF
TRBJ1-5 | TRBV5-1 | . | . | TGCGCCAGCAGCCCTACAGGGCCCAATCAGCCCCAGCATTTT | CASSPTGPNQPQHF
TRBJ1-5 | TRBV6-5 | . | . | TGTGCCAGCAGTTACTCGAACGGGTTGGATCAGCCCCAGCATTTT | CASSYSNGLDQPQHF
TRBJ1-1 | TRBV20-1 | . | few | TGCAGTGCCCTCGATTTCTTGGGGGGGCTTGGTGAAGCTTTCTTT | CSALDFLGGLGEAFF
TRBJ2-1 | TRBV14 | TRBD1 | . | TGTGCCAGCAGCCCCTTCGGGACAGGGGAAAATGAGCAGTTCTTC | CASSPFGTGENEQFF
TRBJ2-7 | TRBV27 | . | . | TGTGCCAGCAGCCAAAGCGAAATCCGCTCCTACGAGCAGTACTTC | CASSQSEIRSYEQYF
TRBJ1-2 | TRBV6-1 | TRBD1 | . | TGTGCCAGCAGTGAATTAGTTGGACAGGGGGATGGCTACACCTTC | CASSELVGQGDGYTF
TRBJ1-1 | TRBV20-1 | . | . | TGCAGTGCTAGAGATCCATCAGGGTGGACTGAAGCTTTCTTT | CSARDPSGWTEAFF
TRBJ1-6 | TRBV7-2 | TRBD1 | once | TGTGCCAGCAGCGTCGCCCCGACAGGGTATGAGAATAATTCACCCCTCCACTTT | CASSVAPTGYENNSPLHF
TRBJ1-2 | TRBV6-1 | . | . | TGTGCCAGCACGGTTAGGGTATCAGGCTATGGCTACACCTTC | CASTVRVSGYGYTF
TRBJ1-2 | TRBV20-1 | TRBD1 | . | TGCAGTGCTAGAGACCGCAGGGGGATGGACTATGGCTACACCTTC | CSARDRRGMDYGYTF
TRBJ2-1 | TRBV5-4 | . | . | TGTGCCAGCAGCTTAGGCGGGCCAACCTACAATGAGCAGTTCTTC | CASSLGGPTYNEQFF
TRBJ1-5 | TRBV7-2 | . | . | TGTGCCAGCAGTAACTGGGGGACGAATCAGCCCCAGCATTTT | CASSNWGTNQPQHF
TRBJ2-5 | TRBV7-5 | . | few | . | CISVPEAWTGTQETQYF
TRBJ1-6 | TRBV5-1 | TRBD1 | . | TGCGCCAGCAGCCTCGAGCCGGGACAGGGTTGGTTTGGGGATAATTCACCCCTCCACTTT | CASSLEPGQGWFGDNSPLHF